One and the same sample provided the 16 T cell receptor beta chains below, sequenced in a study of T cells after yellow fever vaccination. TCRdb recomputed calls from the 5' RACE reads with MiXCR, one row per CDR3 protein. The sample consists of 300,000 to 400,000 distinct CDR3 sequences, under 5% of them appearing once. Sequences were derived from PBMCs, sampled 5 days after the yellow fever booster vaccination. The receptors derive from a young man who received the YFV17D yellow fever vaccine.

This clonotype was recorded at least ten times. In nucleotides, the CDR3 is TGTGCCAGTAGGTATCTGCGACCTCATAGCAATCAGCCCCAGCATTTT. Its translation is CASRYLRPHSNQPQHF. The chain is built from TRBV19 and TRBJ1-5; D remains ambiguous. CDR1 and CDR2 (germline): LNHDA, SQIVND (reference sequence). Trimming took 6 bases from V and 0 from J, leaving 15 bases between them. This CDR3 is built from 16 residues.

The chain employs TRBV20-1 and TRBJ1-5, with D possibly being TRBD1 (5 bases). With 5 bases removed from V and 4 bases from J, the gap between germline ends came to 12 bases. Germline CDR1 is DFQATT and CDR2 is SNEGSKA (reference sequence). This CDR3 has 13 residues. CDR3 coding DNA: TGCAGTGCTGCGCGGGACCCAAATCAGCCCCAGCATTTT. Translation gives CSAARDPNQPQHF.

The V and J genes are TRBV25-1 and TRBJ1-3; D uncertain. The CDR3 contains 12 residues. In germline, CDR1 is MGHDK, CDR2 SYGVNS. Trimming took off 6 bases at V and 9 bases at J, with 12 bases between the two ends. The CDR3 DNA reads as TGTGCCAGCAGCTTCGCCGGAGTCACCATATATTTT. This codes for CASSFAGVTIYF.

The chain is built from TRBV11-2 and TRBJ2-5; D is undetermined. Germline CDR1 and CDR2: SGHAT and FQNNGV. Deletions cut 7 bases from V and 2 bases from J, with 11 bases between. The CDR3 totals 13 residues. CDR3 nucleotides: TGTGCCAGCACCGTTGGGGTTCAAGAGACCCAGTACTTC. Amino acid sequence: CASTVGVQETQYF.

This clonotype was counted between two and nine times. This chain's CDR3 is CASSTPGRGLMNTEAFF. CDR3 coding DNA: TGTGCCAGCAGCACGCCAGGGAGGGGTTTGATGAACACTGAAGCTTTCTTT. The chain has TRBV7-9 and TRBJ1-1, with D perhaps matching TRBD1 (5 bases). Trimming took 5 bases from V and 0 from J, leaving 19 bases between them. This CDR3 comprises 17 residues. Germline CDR1 reads SEHNR; CDR2 reads FQNEAQ (reference sequence).

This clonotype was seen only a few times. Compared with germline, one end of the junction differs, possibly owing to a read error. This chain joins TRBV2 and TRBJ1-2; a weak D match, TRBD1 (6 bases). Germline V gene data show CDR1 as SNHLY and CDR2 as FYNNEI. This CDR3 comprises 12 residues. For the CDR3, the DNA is TGTGCCAGCAGGGGGGAGGCCGGGGGCAGTATCTTC. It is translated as CASRGEAGGSIF.

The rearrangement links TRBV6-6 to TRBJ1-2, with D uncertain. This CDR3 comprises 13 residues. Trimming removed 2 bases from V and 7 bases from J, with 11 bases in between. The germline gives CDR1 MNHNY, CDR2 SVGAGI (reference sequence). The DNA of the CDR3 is TGTGCCAGCAGTTACAGGGAGGGCTCTGGCTACACCTTC. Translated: CASSYREGSGYTF.

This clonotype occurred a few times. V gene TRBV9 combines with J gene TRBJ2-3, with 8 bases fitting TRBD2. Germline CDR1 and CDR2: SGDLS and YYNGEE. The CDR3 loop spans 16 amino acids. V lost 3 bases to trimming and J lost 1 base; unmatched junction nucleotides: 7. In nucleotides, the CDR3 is TGTGCCAGCAGCGATTATACCGGGGGGGGCACAGATACGCAGTATTTT. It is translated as CASSDYTGGGTDTQYF.

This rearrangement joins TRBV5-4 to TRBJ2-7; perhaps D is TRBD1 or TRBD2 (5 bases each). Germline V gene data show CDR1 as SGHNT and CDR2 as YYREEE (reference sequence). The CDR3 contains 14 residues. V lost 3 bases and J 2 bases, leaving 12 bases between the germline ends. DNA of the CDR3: TGTGCCAGCAGCTGGGGGACGAGACCCTACGAGCAGTACTTC. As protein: CASSWGTRPYEQYF.

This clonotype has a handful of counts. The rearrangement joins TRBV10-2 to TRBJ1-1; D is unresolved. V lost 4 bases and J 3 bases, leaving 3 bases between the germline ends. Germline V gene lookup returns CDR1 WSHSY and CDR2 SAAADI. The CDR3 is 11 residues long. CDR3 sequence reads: CASSGYTEAFF. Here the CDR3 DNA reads TGCGCCAGCAGTGGATACACTGAAGCTTTCTTT.

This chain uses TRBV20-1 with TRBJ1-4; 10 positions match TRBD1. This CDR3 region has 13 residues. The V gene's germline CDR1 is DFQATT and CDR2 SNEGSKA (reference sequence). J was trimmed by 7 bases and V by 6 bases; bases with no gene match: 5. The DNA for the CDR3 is TGCAGTGCCGACCGGGACAGGGGTGAAAAACTGTTTTTT. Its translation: CSADRDRGEKLFF.

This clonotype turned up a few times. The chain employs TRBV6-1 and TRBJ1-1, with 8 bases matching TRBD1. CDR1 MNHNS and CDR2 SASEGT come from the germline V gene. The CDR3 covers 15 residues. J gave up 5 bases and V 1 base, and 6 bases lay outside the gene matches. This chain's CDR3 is CASSEGNRGGTEAFF. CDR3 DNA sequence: TGTGCCAGCAGTGAAGGGAACAGGGGGGGGACTGAAGCTTTCTTT.

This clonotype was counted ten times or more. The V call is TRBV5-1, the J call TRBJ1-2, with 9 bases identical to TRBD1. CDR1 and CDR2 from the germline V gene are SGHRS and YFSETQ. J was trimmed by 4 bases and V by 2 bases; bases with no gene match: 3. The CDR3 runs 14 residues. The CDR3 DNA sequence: TGCGCCAGCAGCTTAGGACAGGGGTTCTATGGCTACACCTTC. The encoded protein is CASSLGQGFYGYTF.

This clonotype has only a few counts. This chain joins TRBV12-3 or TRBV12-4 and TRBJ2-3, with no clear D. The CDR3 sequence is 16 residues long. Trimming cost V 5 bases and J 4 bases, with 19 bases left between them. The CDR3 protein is CASSRRQSAISDTQYF. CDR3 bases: TGTGCCAGCAGTAGGCGGCAGTCGGCAATCTCAGATACGCAGTATTTT.

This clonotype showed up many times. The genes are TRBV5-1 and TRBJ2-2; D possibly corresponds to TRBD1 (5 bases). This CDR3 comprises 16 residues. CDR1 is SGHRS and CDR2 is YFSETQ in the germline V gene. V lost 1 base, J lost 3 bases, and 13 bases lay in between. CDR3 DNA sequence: TGCGCCAGCAGCTTGTATCCAGGGCTGGACACCGGGGAGCTGTTTTTT. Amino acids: CASSLYPGLDTGELFF.

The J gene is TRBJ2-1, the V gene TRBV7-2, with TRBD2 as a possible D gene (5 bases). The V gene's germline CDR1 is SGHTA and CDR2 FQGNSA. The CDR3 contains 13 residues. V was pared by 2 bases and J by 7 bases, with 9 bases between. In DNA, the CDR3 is TGTGCCAGCAGCTTAAGCGGCAAGAATGAGCAGTTCTTC. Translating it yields CASSLSGKNEQFF.